The 29 T cell receptor beta chains presented below share a single source sample, sequenced in a study of post-analysis software for immune sequencing data. Built from TCR beta cDNA, the libraries had unique molecular identifiers in them. TCRdb recomputed calls from the PCR reads with MiXCR, one row per CDR3 protein. This table holds hundreds of thousands of distinct CDR3 sequences, approximately 53% found once. These TCRs are of unknown antigen specificity. General observations from the study: Four or five TRBV segments (TRBV5-6, TRBV5-1 and TRBV20-1 among them) occurred more frequently in patients than in controls.

The sequencing sample was made of blood. These receptor sequences come from a girl between 5 and 17 years old with multiple sclerosis.

The chain has TRBV5-1 and TRBJ2-3; D is uncertain. Trimming took 0 bases from V and 2 from J, leaving 7 bases between them. The CDR3 sequence is 14 residues long. Germline CDR1 SGHRS, CDR2 YFSETQ. The CDR3 loop reads CASSLETHTDTQYF. The CDR3 DNA reads TGCGCCAGCAGCTTGGAAACACACACAGATACGCAGTATTTT.

This clonotype showed up just a few times. The CDR3 coding sequence is TGCGCCAGCAGCTTGGGAGGGAGAACCCAAGAGACCCAGTACTTC. Translated: CASSLGGRTQETQYF. This chain uses TRBV5-1 with TRBJ2-5, with a possible D match to TRBD2 (5 bases). V was clipped by 0 bases and J by 1 base, with 10 bases between them. Germline V CDR1 and CDR2: SGHRS, YFSETQ. This CDR3 has 15 residues. The whole variable domain, remainder taken from reference TRBV5-1 and TRBJ2-5, is KAGVTQTPRYLIKTRGQQVTLSCSPISGHRSVSWYQQTPGQGLQFLFEYFSETQRNKGNFPGRFSGRQFSNSRSEMNVSTLELGDSALYLCASSLGGRTQETQYFGPGTRLLVL.

The chain links TRBV12-3 or TRBV12-4 to TRBJ2-7; D call uncertain. V shed 5 bases and J shed 7 bases, with 15 bases lying between them. CDR3 size: 13 residues. The CDR3 protein is CASSPDGLREQYF. The CDR3 DNA follows: TGTGCCAGCAGTCCCGACGGTCTAAGGGAGCAGTACTTC.

This clonotype came up a few times. The chain is built from TRBV5-1 and TRBJ1-2; D possibly corresponds to TRBD1 (5 bases). With 4 bases removed from V and 0 bases from J, the gap between germline ends came to 10 bases. CDR1 and CDR2 (germline): SGHRS, YFSETQ. The CDR3 spans 14 residues. The CDR3 here is CASSPGPTNYGYTF. The CDR3 nucleotides are TGCGCCAGCAGCCCGGGACCGACTAACTATGGCTACACCTTC. The variable domain in full, with the rest retrieved from reference TRBV5-1 and TRBJ1-2, is KAGVTQTPRYLIKTRGQQVTLSCSPISGHRSVSWYQQTPGQGLQFLFEYFSETQRNKGNFPGRFSGRQFSNSRSEMNVSTLELGDSALYLCASSPGPTNYGYTFGSGTRLTVV.

The CDR3 loop reads CASSLTSPREETQYF. The DNA of the CDR3 is TGCGCCAGCAGCTTGACTAGTCCCCGGGAAGAGACCCAGTACTTC. The V gene is TRBV5-1, the J gene TRBJ2-5; D may be TRBD2 (5 bases). The V gene's germline CDR1 is SGHRS and CDR2 YFSETQ. V dropped 1 base and J dropped 3 bases, with 13 bases sitting between them. The length of the CDR3 is 15 residues.

The CDR3, as DNA: TGTGCCAGCAGCGCCATAGCGGGAGGGCCCGGTACGCAGTATTTT. It encodes CASSAIAGGPGTQYF. The chain uses TRBV2 and TRBJ2-3; TRBD2 aligns across 11 bases. Germline CDR1 is SNHLY and CDR2 is FYNNEI. V gave up 6 bases and J gave up 8 bases; unmatched junction bases: 10. This CDR3 comprises 15 residues.

V gene TRBV20-1 combines with J gene TRBJ2-5; 9 bases line up with TRBD2. The J call may be wrong; the DNA end is better matched by TRBJ2-1. This CDR3 contains 15 residues. Germline V gene sequence: CDR1 DFQATT, CDR2 SNEGSKA (reference sequence). The CDR3 DNA reads TGCAGTGCTAGAGTTGCTAGCGGGGTCGCAGAGACCCAGTTCTTC. As protein: CSARVASGVAETQFF.

The V call is TRBV20-1, the J call TRBJ1-2; TRBD1 is a possible D gene (5 bases). V was clipped by 3 bases and J by 2 bases, with 10 bases between them. Germline loops: CDR1 DFQATT, CDR2 SNEGSKA (reference sequence). This CDR3 region has 13 residues. The DNA of the CDR3 is TGCAGTGCTAGTGTCCAGGGCAACTATGGCTACACCTTC. Amino acids: CSASVQGNYGYTF.

As regards this clonotype: At one end, the junction sequence differs from germline, possibly due to a read error. This CDR3 reads CSAPDRAHSTNTQYF. The CDR3 DNA is TGCAGTGCACCGGACAGGGCCCACAGCACAAATACGCAGTATTTT. The rearrangement links TRBV20-1 to TRBJ2-3; TRBD1 matches at 8 bases. The CDR3 extends over 15 amino acids. Germline CDR1 DFQATT, CDR2 SNEGSKA (reference sequence).

The rearrangement uses TRBV7-3 and TRBJ2-3, with TRBD1 matching over 8 bases. Per germline, CDR1 SGHTA and CDR2 FQGTGA. Trimming took 3 bases from V and 6 from J; bases not matched to a gene: 5. This CDR3 has 14 amino acids. CDR3 DNA sequence: TGTGCCAGCAGCTTTGCAGGGGGCCCTGATACGCAGTATTTT. Its translation: CASSFAGGPDTQYF. Full variable domain (outside the CDR3, taken from reference TRBV7-3 and TRBJ2-3): GAGVSQTPSNKVTEKGKYVELRCDPISGHTALYWYRQSLGQGPEFLIYFQGTGAADDSGLPNDRFFAVRPEGSVSTLKIQRTERGDSAVYLCASSFAGGPDTQYFGPGTRLTVL.

V is TRBV6-8 and J is TRBJ2-4, with TRBD2 matching over 9 bases. Germline V gene sequence: CDR1 MNHGY, CDR2 SAAAGT. Losses at the gene ends were 0 bases for V and 0 bases for J; bases not matched to a gene: 12. The CDR3 spans 20 residues. The CDR3 loop is CASSYSASAGGYLAKNIQYF. Written as DNA, the CDR3 is TGTGCCAGCAGTTACTCGGCGTCAGCGGGGGGCTACCTAGCCAAAAACATTCAGTACTTC.

V and J are TRBV9 and TRBJ2-4, with D possibly matching TRBD2 (7 bases). Germline loops: CDR1 SGDLS, CDR2 YYNGEE. This CDR3 has 14 residues. Trimming removed 4 bases at V and 7 bases at J, with 15 bases between. CDR3 in DNA: TGTGCCAGCAGCTCCCTGGAGGGGGGGAACATTCAGTACTTC. Translating gives CASSSLEGGNIQYF.

V usage is TRBV5-6 and J usage is TRBJ2-1, with D perhaps assigned TRBD1 or TRBD2 (5 bases each). V dropped 4 bases and J dropped 10 bases, with 9 bases sitting between them. This CDR3 is 11 amino acids long. Germline V lookup: CDR1 SGHDT, CDR2 YYEEEE. CDR3 nucleotides: TGTGCCAGCAGCGGGGGAAGAGAGCAGTTCTTC. Protein product: CASSGGREQFF.

This chain links TRBV6-5 with TRBJ2-5; no firm D call. This CDR3 has 15 amino acids. V was clipped by 0 bases and J by 1 base, with 9 bases between them. The germline CDR1 and CDR2 sequences are MNHEY and SVGAGI. The CDR3 loop is CASSYSIGIQETQYF. CDR3 nucleotide sequence: TGTGCCAGCAGTTACTCGATCGGCATCCAAGAGACCCAGTACTTC.

The chain joins TRBV5-1 to TRBJ2-1, with D possibly called TRBD1 or TRBD2 (5 bases each). The CDR3 runs 17 residues. Germline values: CDR1 SGHRS, CDR2 YFSETQ. V was trimmed by 4 bases and J by 8 bases, leaving 25 bases between them. In DNA, the CDR3 is TGCGCCAGCAGCACCCTGGGGGAGCTTACAACGTATCATGAGCAGTTCTTC. It encodes CASSTLGELTTYHEQFF.

This clonotype came up a few times. This rearrangement joins TRBV4-2 to TRBJ2-7, with D perhaps matching TRBD1 or TRBD2 (5 bases each). V lost 4 bases and J lost 6, with 13 bases in between. Looked up from germline, CDR1 is LGHNA and CDR2 is YNFKEQ. The length of the CDR3 is 13 residues. CDR3 loop: CASSLLGVTEQYF. In nucleotides, the CDR3 is TGTGCCAGCAGCCTCCTGGGGGTGACCGAGCAGTACTTC.

The V and J genes are TRBV3-1 and TRBJ2-1; 10 nucleotides match TRBD2. Germline CDR1 is LGHDT and CDR2 is YNNKEL (reference sequence). Trimming cost V 4 bases and J 5 bases; bases outside gene matches: 8. CDR3 size: 16 residues. The CDR3 sequence: CASSPFGAGGNNEQFF. The CDR3 DNA follows: TGTGCCAGCAGCCCCTTCGGAGCGGGGGGGAACAATGAGCAGTTCTTC.

The gene calls are TRBV28 and TRBJ2-5; 7 bases are a match to TRBD1. V gave up 5 bases and J gave up 1 base; unmatched junction bases: 7. Germline V gene lookup returns CDR1 MDHEN and CDR2 SYDVKM. This CDR3 has 15 residues. The CDR3 DNA reads TGTGCCAGCAGTCACCTAGGGACAGTCCAAGAGACCCAGTACTTC. Translation: CASSHLGTVQETQYF.

The gene calls are TRBV12-3 or TRBV12-4 and TRBJ2-3; D unclear. V gave up 4 bases and J gave up 6 bases, with 17 bases separating them. This CDR3 is built from 15 residues. CDR3 sequence reads: CASSSGPTYTDTQYF. The CDR3 DNA sequence: TGTGCCAGCAGTTCCGGGCCTACCTATACCGATACGCAGTATTTT.

This clonotype was counted between two and nine times. The chain combines TRBV6-1 with TRBJ1-6, with D tentatively TRBD1 (5 bases). Germline loops: CDR1 MNHNS, CDR2 SASEGT. Deletions cut 4 bases from V and 7 bases from J, with 11 bases between. This CDR3 is 14 amino acids long. CDR3 region: CASSGQPTNSPLHF. The CDR3 DNA reads as TGTGCCAGCAGTGGACAGCCGACGAATTCACCCCTCCACTTT.

This chain links TRBV11-3 with TRBJ2-3; no reliable D call. The CDR3 is 13 amino acids. CDR1 is SGHNT and CDR2 is YENEEA in the germline V gene. V was cut by 5 bases and J by 2 bases, with 8 bases left in between. CDR3 loop: CASSQIDTDTQYF. The CDR3 DNA sequence: TGTGCCAGCAGCCAAATAGACACAGATACGCAGTATTTT.

This chain links TRBV20-1 with TRBJ2-4, with a tentative D call TRBD1 (5 bases). The DNA end lines up better with TRBJ2-7; the J call may be wrong. Germline CDR1 reads DFQATT; CDR2 reads SNEGSKA (reference sequence). The CDR3 totals 13 residues. CDR3 in DNA: TGCAGTGCTAGTCCCGACAGAAACTACGAGCAGTACTTC. Residues: CSASPDRNYEQYF.

The DNA of the CDR3 is TGCGCCAGCAGCCGCGGCGATAGCGGTTACAATGAGCAGTTCTTC. This translates into CASSRGDSGYNEQFF. The J gene is TRBJ2-1, the V gene TRBV5-1, with D possibly TRBD2 on 6 matching bases. The V end lost 4 bases, the J end lost 4 bases, and 15 bases lay between the germline ends. Germline V gives CDR1 SGHRS, CDR2 YFSETQ. The CDR3 sequence is 15 residues long.

The J gene is TRBJ1-4, the V gene TRBV12-3 or TRBV12-4; the D gene is possibly TRBD1 (6 bases). The CDR3 totals 14 residues. Trimming removed 3 bases from V and 5 bases from J, with 10 bases in between. CDR3 sequence (DNA): TGTGCCAGCAGTTTTAAGGGGGGGAATGAAAAACTGTTTTTT. Amino acid sequence: CASSFKGGNEKLFF.

The sample holds a few counts of this clonotype. An end of the junction does not agree with germline; a read error may underlie this. This chain links TRBV11-1 with TRBJ2-1, with D unresolved. CDR1 is SGHAT, CDR2 FQDESV, per germline (reference sequence). This CDR3 has 17 amino acids. Here the CDR3 reads CACSHMWAEDSYNEQFF. DNA of the CDR3: TGTGCCTGCAGCCATATGTGGGCGGAAGATTCCTACAATGAGCAGTTCTTC.

This clonotype was detected only a few times. The gene calls are TRBV7-9 and TRBJ2-1; 11 nucleotides align to TRBD2. CDR1 and CDR2 from the germline V gene are SEHNR and FQNEAQ (reference sequence). CDR3 length: 17 amino acids. V shed 4 bases, J shed 3 bases, and the junction held 8 bases outside the gene matches. Here the CDR3 DNA reads TGTGCCAGCAGCTCGACCGGGACTAGCGGCTACTACAATGAGCAGTTCTTC. Translation: CASSSTGTSGYYNEQFF.

J is TRBJ1-2 and V is TRBV2, with 7 nucleotides matching TRBD1. From germline, CDR1 is SNHLY and CDR2 FYNNEI. This CDR3 has 11 amino acids. V was clipped by 10 bases and J by 7 bases; unmatched bases: 6. This CDR3 reads CAITTGFGYTF. The CDR3 bases are TGTGCCATCACGACAGGGTTTGGCTACACCTTC.

This chain links TRBV6-1 with TRBJ2-3, with D possibly being TRBD2 (6 bases). V dropped 3 bases and J dropped 4 bases, with 14 bases sitting between them. This CDR3 contains 15 residues. Germline lookup yields CDR1 MNHNS and CDR2 SASEGT. The CDR3 DNA reads TGTGCCAGCAGTGACACCCGACCGGGAGCAGATACGCAGTATTTT. This encodes CASSDTRPGADTQYF.

As DNA, the CDR3 is TGCAGTGCCGGGGCTAGCGGAACCCAAGAGACCCAGTACTTC. Residues: CSAGASGTQETQYF. The chain is built from TRBV20-1 and TRBJ2-5; the match to TRBD2 covers 7 bases. CDR3 size: 14 residues. V was pared by 6 bases and J by 1 base, with 8 bases of the junction left unmatched. CDR1 DFQATT and CDR2 SNEGSKA come from the germline V gene (reference sequence).